A single sample is the source of the 32 T cell receptor beta chains below, sequenced in a study of identifying expanded T cells in peripheral blood. Sequencing was performed with immunoSEQ multiplex PCR; in TCRdb, only in-frame clones are kept and a portion is missing. Of around 70,000 clones listed, roughly 88% are singletons. The sequencing sample was made of blood. The receptors come from a person between 18 and 75 years old in good health.

A note on this clone: An end of the junction differs from the germline gene, which may be a read error. The V and J genes are TRBV11-2 and TRBJ2-3; no reliable D call. Germline loops: CDR1 SGHAT, CDR2 FQNNGV. The CDR3 length is 16 residues. Here the CDR3 reads CASSIDGYIHTDTQYF. The DNA of the CDR3 is TGTGCCAGCAGCATAGACGGTTACATTCACACAGATACGCAGTATTTT.

The rearrangement links TRBV2 to TRBJ2-2; D unresolved. Trimming pared 7 bases from V and 5 bases from J, leaving 11 bases between. CDR1 SNHLY and CDR2 FYNNEI come from the germline V gene. The CDR3 runs 13 residues. The CDR3 DNA is TGTGCCAGCACTCTCGTTTTAACCGGGGAGCTGTTTTTT. Amino acid sequence: CASTLVLTGELFF.

This clone has only a few counts. The rearrangement links TRBV4-2 to TRBJ2-1; 9 bases are shared with TRBD2. Germline CDR1 reads LGHNA; CDR2 reads YNFKEQ. The V segment lost 0 bases and the J segment 2 bases; nucleotides outside the gene matches: 8. The CDR3 covers 18 residues. The CDR3 sequence: CASSQEGSGSLTYNEQFF. CDR3 DNA: TGTGCCAGCAGCCAAGAGGGTAGCGGGAGTCTCACCTACAATGAGCAGTTCTTC.

A single count supports this clone. V usage is TRBV5-1 and J usage is TRBJ2-5; D assignment may be TRBD1 or TRBD2 (5 bases each). Germline CDR1 is SGHRS and CDR2 is YFSETQ. V gave up 1 base and J gave up 7 bases, with 20 bases separating them. The CDR3 consists of 16 residues. The CDR3 region has the DNA TGCGCCAGCAGCTTGTATGGGGACCCCGAGGTGGGGACCCAGTACTTC. This sequence encodes CASSLYGDPEVGTQYF.

The chain uses TRBV7-6 and TRBJ1-1; TRBD1 matches 9 bases. Germline V gives CDR1 SGHVS, CDR2 FNYEAQ. With V trimmed by 3 bases and J by 2 bases, 7 bases remained unmatched. The CDR3 loop spans 16 amino acids. The CDR3 sequence: CASSFNPGQGNTEAFF. The CDR3 region has the DNA TGTGCCAGCAGCTTCAACCCGGGACAGGGTAACACTGAAGCTTTCTTT. Complete variable domain (other parts from reference TRBV7-6 and TRBJ1-1): GAGVSQSPRYKVTKRGQDVALRCDPISGHVSLYWYRQALGQGPEFLTYFNYEAQQDKSGLPNDRFSAERPEGSISTLTIQRTEQRDSAMYRCASSFNPGQGNTEAFFGQGTRLTVV.

V and J are TRBV23-1 and TRBJ1-4; tentatively, D is TRBD1 (5 bases). TRBV23-1 is designated an ORF whose function remains uncertain. This CDR3 has 15 residues. V shed 8 bases and J shed 8 bases, with 21 bases lying between them. In nucleotides, the CDR3 is TGCGCCAGCGGCCCTGAGCGGGCAGGGCAAGAAAAACTGTTTTTT. Protein sequence: CASGPERAGQEKLFF.

The chain joins TRBV9 to TRBJ1-3, with TRBD1 as a possible D gene (6 bases). The V end was cut by 0 bases, the J end by 2 bases, with 21 bases between. CDR1 SGDLS and CDR2 YYNGEE come from the germline V gene. This CDR3 comprises 19 residues. The CDR3 reads CASSVGLGSAGATGNTIYF. The CDR3 coding sequence is TGTGCCAGCAGCGTAGGTTTGGGTTCCGCGGGGGCGACTGGAAACACCATATATTTT.

The chain employs TRBV13 and TRBJ2-3; 8 bases align to TRBD1. V was clipped by 0 bases and J by 5 bases; unmatched bases: 4. The CDR3 is 15 amino acids. Germline V gene sequence: CDR1 PRHDT, CDR2 FYEKMQ (reference sequence). CDR3 loop: CASSLGGTGGDTQYF. The CDR3 nucleotides are TGTGCCAGCAGCTTAGGGGGGACAGGCGGAGATACGCAGTATTTT.

The chain couples TRBV18 to TRBJ1-2, with a tentative D call TRBD1 (6 bases). The CDR3 consists of 16 residues. Trimming stripped 2 bases from V and 6 bases from J, with 19 bases between. Germline values: CDR1 KGHSH, CDR2 LQKENI. The CDR3 spells CASSPVGGGNSDGYTF. The CDR3 DNA is TGTGCCAGCTCACCAGTCGGGGGCGGAAATTCGGATGGCTACACCTTC.

The V call is TRBV9, the J call TRBJ2-3, with 8 bases identical to TRBD1. CDR1 and CDR2 (germline): SGDLS, YYNGEE. The CDR3 totals 17 residues. V lost 3 bases and J lost 0; bases outside the gene matches: 9. CDR3 in DNA: TGTGCCAGCAGCGGACCGTCGACAGGGGCCAGCACAGATACGCAGTATTTT. Protein product: CASSGPSTGASTDTQYF.

This clone has a handful of counts. The V call is TRBV7-2, the J call TRBJ2-4, with 7 bases that match TRBD2. V was pared by 0 bases and J by 4 bases, with 18 bases of the junction left unmatched. The germline V gene encodes CDR1 SGHTA and CDR2 FQGNSA. The CDR3 spans 20 residues. The CDR3 spells CASSLARFGLADQSKNIQYF. The CDR3, as DNA: TGTGCCAGCAGCTTAGCCCGCTTTGGGCTAGCGGATCAATCTAAAAACATTCAGTACTTC.

CDR3 in amino acids: CASQGRSGVANEKLFF. Written as DNA, the CDR3 is TGTGCCAGCCAGGGGCGTTCAGGGGTCGCTAATGAAAAACTGTTTTTT. The chain couples TRBV5-5 to TRBJ1-4, with D possibly matching TRBD1 (6 bases). Germline V gene sequence: CDR1 SGHKS, CDR2 YYEKEE (reference sequence). This CDR3 has 16 residues. V was trimmed by 7 bases and J by 3 bases, leaving 19 bases between them.

V usage is TRBV27 and J usage is TRBJ1-2, with D unresolved. Germline-derived CDR1 and CDR2 are MNHEY and SMNVEV (reference sequence). This CDR3 contains 13 residues. The germline V and J ends were trimmed by 2 bases and 4 bases, with 8 bases remaining between them. CDR3 nucleotide sequence: TGTGCCAGCAGTTTAACCCAGAGCTATGGCTACACCTTC. Its protein is CASSLTQSYGYTF.

The chain carries TRBV6-6 and TRBJ2-3; TRBD2 matches 7 bases. The germline V gene encodes CDR1 MNHNY and CDR2 SVGAGI (reference sequence). V trimming: 7 bases; J trimming: 4 bases; junction bases outside the gene matches: 8. This CDR3 has 14 residues. The CDR3 region has the DNA TGTGCCAGCACGTCGCTAGCGGTTCCAGATACGCAGTATTTT. Its protein is CASTSLAVPDTQYF.

The rearrangement uses TRBV19 and TRBJ1-6; D is possibly TRBD1 (6 bases). Germline V gene sequence: CDR1 LNHDA, CDR2 SQIVND (reference sequence). V was shortened by 7 bases and J by 5 bases, with 9 bases between the two germline ends. The CDR3 covers 13 residues. CDR3 sequence: CASKGGDNSPLHF. The CDR3 nucleotides read TGTGCCAGTAAGGGGGGAGATAATTCACCCCTCCACTTT. The full variable domain, rest sourced from reference TRBV19 and TRBJ1-6, is DGGITQSPKYLFRKEGQNVTLSCEQNLNHDAMYWYRQDPGQGLRLIYYSQIVNDFQKGDIAEGYSVSREKKESFPLTVTSAQKNPTAFYLCASKGGDNSPLHFGNGTRLTVT.

The chain couples TRBV2 to TRBJ1-3; no reliable D call. The V gene lost 3 bases and the J gene lost 0 bases, with 3 bases spanning the gap. Germline V gene data show CDR1 as SNHLY and CDR2 as FYNNEI. The CDR3 sequence is 13 residues long. CDR3 in amino acids: CASSDGSGNTIYF. DNA for the CDR3: TGTGCCAGCAGTGACGGCTCTGGAAACACCATATATTTT.

The chain employs TRBV5-1 and TRBJ2-7, with D tentatively TRBD1 (7 bases). CDR3 length: 14 amino acids. Trimming shortened V by 3 bases and J by 6 bases, and 16 bases separated the two germline ends. Germline lookup yields CDR1 SGHRS and CDR2 YFSETQ. This CDR3 reads CASSSQGRGSEQYF. The CDR3 DNA sequence: TGCGCCAGCAGCTCACAGGGGCGGGGAAGCGAGCAGTACTTC.

The chain has TRBV10-3 and TRBJ1-3; no firm D call. Between the trimmed V and J ends, which lost 4 bases and 1 base, there was a span of 8 bases. This CDR3 region has 14 residues. CDR1 and CDR2 from the germline V gene are ENHRY and SYGVKD. The CDR3 loop is CAISGQSSGNTIYF. CDR3 nucleotide sequence: TGTGCCATCAGTGGTCAGTCTTCTGGAAACACCATATATTTT.

This clone was counted between two and nine times. This chain connects TRBV6-6 to TRBJ1-1; no clear D. Germline CDR1 reads MNHNY; CDR2 reads SVGAGI (reference sequence). Between the trimmed V and J ends, which lost 2 bases and 5 bases, there was a span of 9 bases. This CDR3 has 13 residues. The CDR3 nucleotides read TGTGCCAGCAGTTACCAGGTACTGACTGAAGCTTTCTTT. This sequence encodes CASSYQVLTEAFF.

The chain has TRBV4-3 and TRBJ2-7; 10 bases map to TRBD2. CDR1 is LGHNA and CDR2 is YSLEER in the germline V gene. The ends lost 6 bases at V and 4 bases at J; junction bases unmatched: 9. This CDR3 is built from 15 residues. CDR3 sequence (DNA): TGCGCCAGCAGAAAATATCTAGCGGGAGAGTACGAGCAGTACTTC. Amino acids: CASRKYLAGEYEQYF.

The chain couples TRBV5-8 to TRBJ2-5; D uncertain. Trimming took 7 bases from V and 1 from J, leaving 11 bases between them. The CDR3 runs to 13 residues. Germline V gene data show CDR1 as SGHTS and CDR2 as YDEGEE. The CDR3 is CASGTDFQETQYF. The CDR3 coding sequence is TGTGCCAGCGGAACAGATTTCCAAGAGACCCAGTACTTC.

The V call is TRBV19, the J call TRBJ1-2, with D possibly TRBD1 on 5 matching bases. V lost 6 bases to trimming and J lost 5 bases, with 16 bases between them. Germline lookup yields CDR1 LNHDA and CDR2 SQIVND (reference sequence). The CDR3 runs to 14 residues. The DNA for the CDR3 is TGTGCCAGTAGCGTCAACCCCGAGGGGTATGGCTACACCTTC. It translates to CASSVNPEGYGYTF.

In nucleotides, the CDR3 is TGTGCCAGCAGTGCAGGCCGGCAAGAGACCCAGTACTTC. As protein: CASSAGRQETQYF. The chain links TRBV2 to TRBJ2-5; no definite D call. The V end lost 4 bases, the J end lost 2 bases, and 8 bases lay between the germline ends. The germline V gene encodes CDR1 SNHLY and CDR2 FYNNEI. This CDR3 is 13 amino acids long.

The CDR3: CASSLVPSGSYTGELFF. The CDR3 coding sequence is TGCGCCAGCAGCTTGGTCCCTAGCGGGAGTTACACCGGGGAGCTGTTTTTT. The chain combines TRBV5-1 with TRBJ2-2; TRBD2 aligns across 10 bases. J was trimmed by 3 bases and V by 0 bases; bases with no gene match: 5. Germline lookup yields CDR1 SGHRS and CDR2 YFSETQ. The CDR3 sequence is 17 residues long.

This sequence joins TRBV27 and TRBJ2-1, with 7 positions matching TRBD2. The germline V gene has CDR1 MNHEY and CDR2 SMNVEV (reference sequence). V lost 0 bases, J lost 2 bases, and 10 bases stayed unmatched. The CDR3 length is 18 residues. CDR3 protein: CASSLSMFLAETYNEQFF. CDR3 coding DNA: TGTGCCAGCAGTTTATCGATGTTCCTAGCGGAGACCTACAATGAGCAGTTCTTC.

The chain carries TRBV7-2 and TRBJ2-5; 9 bases align to TRBD2. This CDR3 has 14 amino acids. Germline V gene sequence: CDR1 SGHTA, CDR2 FQGNSA. V was pared by 3 bases and J by 4 bases, with 3 bases of the junction left unmatched. CDR3 in amino acids: CASSFSGGGETQYF. The CDR3 coding sequence is TGTGCCAGCAGCTTTAGCGGGGGTGGAGAGACCCAGTACTTC.

A few counts support this clone. Other DNA sequences in this sample translate to the same CDR3. In DNA, the CDR3 is TGTGCCAGCAGTTTGGGAGGATCCCAAGAGACCCAGTACTTC. It is translated as CASSLGGSQETQYF. The chain employs TRBV28 and TRBJ2-5; TRBD2 is a possible D gene (6 bases). V was clipped by 3 bases and J by 1 base, with 9 bases between them. This CDR3 is built from 14 residues. CDR1 and CDR2 from the germline V gene are MDHEN and SYDVKM.

The V and J genes are TRBV4-1 and TRBJ1-1; D is undetermined. V gave up 2 bases and J gave up 3 bases, with 10 bases separating them. In germline, CDR1 is MGHRA, CDR2 YSYEKL. There are 14 residues in the CDR3. CDR3 in amino acids: CASSQKDGDTEAFF. CDR3 nucleotides: TGCGCCAGCAGCCAAAAGGACGGGGACACTGAAGCTTTCTTT.

This chain links TRBV6-5 with TRBJ2-7, with 7 positions matching TRBD2. Trimming at V came to 6 bases and at J to 2 bases, leaving 7 bases not matched to a gene. Germline loops: CDR1 MNHEY, CDR2 SVGAGI. The CDR3 runs 14 residues. The CDR3 protein is CASSQGAGTYEQYF. Here the CDR3 DNA reads TGTGCCAGCAGCCAAGGAGCGGGAACCTACGAGCAGTACTTC.

This rearrangement joins TRBV6-5 to TRBJ2-7, with 8 bases fitting TRBD2. Germline V gives CDR1 MNHEY, CDR2 SVGAGI. The CDR3 loop spans 13 amino acids. The J segment lost 2 bases and the V segment lost 6 bases, leaving 3 bases of the junction unmatched. The CDR3, as DNA: TGTGCCAGCAGAGGCGGGGGGACCTACGAGCAGTACTTC. This translates into CASRGGGTYEQYF.

The chain recombines TRBV2 with TRBJ2-1; D may match TRBD1 or TRBD2 (6 bases each). The CDR3 extends over 17 amino acids. Germline assignment: CDR1 SNHLY and CDR2 FYNNEI. V was shortened by 7 bases and J by 0 bases, with 19 bases between the two germline ends. The CDR3 spells CASIFAGGGSSYNEQFF. CDR3 DNA: TGTGCCAGCATTTTCGCCGGGGGCGGCAGCTCCTACAATGAGCAGTTCTTC.

This clone was picked up a small number of times. The gene calls are TRBV4-3 and TRBJ1-1; 7 nucleotides agree with TRBD1. The germline V gene encodes CDR1 LGHNA and CDR2 YSLEER. The CDR3 loop spans 15 amino acids. The V segment lost 0 bases and the J segment 3 bases; nucleotides outside the gene matches: 4. CDR3 sequence (DNA): TGCGCCAGCAGCCAAGATCCGCAGGGGGACACTGAAGCTTTCTTT. It translates to CASSQDPQGDTEAFF.